This T cell receptor beta chain originates from a study of T cell repertoires in aging, cancer and after chemotherapy (dated by TCRdb to the late 2010s). Regarding the study in general: Donors spanned six age groups from 30 or younger to 70 or older, with at least three individuals per group. In the hematological group, the paired samples taken before and after chemotherapy came from chronic lymphocytic leukemia patients who were treated with regimens based on fludarabine or bendamustine. The complete dataset included about 8.8 million TCR reads. Peripheral blood TCR beta repertoires from healthy donors and cancer patients were profiled to examine immunoaging and T cell reconstitution after chemotherapy. The cohort comprised 200 to 250 cancer patients, approximately 90 with hematological and fewer than 140 with solid cancers, plus 95 healthy donors as a reference group.

TCR beta rearrangements were amplified from genomic DNA isolated from peripheral blood, not from sorted cells or RNA. Overall study outcomes, separate from this receptor: Declining TCR diversity with age in healthy donors was mainly explained by loss of richness; in cancer patients, loss of evenness also contributed. Untreated patients with hematological or solid cancers showed significantly lower blood TCR diversity and higher clonality than age-matched healthy donors. Lymphoid organ infiltration was present in the hematological cancer patients, and this infiltration may itself impair thymic emigration or the expansion of peripheral T cells. The authors noted that the repertoire data do not allow conclusions about immunological memory after chemotherapy. In both cancer cohorts, median generation probability rose over the chemotherapy interval, which suggests that the repertoire was reconstituted through rebound thymic output.

On this clonotype: The antigen it binds to is not known. Its ends do not fully match the called genes, so a read error is possible.

Rearranged TRB sequences spanning V, D and J segments were amplified by multiplex touch-down PCR using a mixed TRB-A/B primer pool. Illumina adapters and sample indices were added to the amplicons in two consecutive PCR reactions performed with Phusion HS II polymerase. Amplicons were gel-purified using the NucleoSpin Gel and PCR Clean-up kit and were subsequently checked with Qubit and an Agilent 2100 Bioanalyzer. Sequencing of the libraries was done on an Illumina MiSeq with paired-end, single-indexed 600-cycle runs. The authors' pipeline ran thus. Processing of the TRB sequences was carried out with MiXCR versions 2.12 and 3.0.5. Each unique CDR3 nucleotide sequence counted as one clone, and only productive sequences with at least two reads were retained. The repertoire metrics were Shannon diversity, evenness, clonality (defined as one minus evenness), and alpha-parameterized diversity profiles covering alpha 0 to 5. Generation probabilities of clones in paired pre- and post-chemotherapy samples were computed with the IGoR algorithm. Starting from the raw public reads, TCRdb applied fastp trimming at Q25, assembled clones with MiXCR and retained in-frame beta chains. CDR3 protein duplicates are merged, each entry listing the most common genes and DNA. None of the V and J calls come from the authors' own analysis; TCRdb made them. The sample table shows around 2,500 distinct CDR3 sequences, and approximately 55% are seen once. The ten most abundant clones make up less than 6.5% of the sample.

The CDR3 has 13 amino acids, counting the end cysteine and phenylalanine. CDR3 DNA is the only sequence kept; it has 39 bases, read in frame from the first base. CDR1 and CDR2 (SQVTM, ANQGSEA) derive from the germline V gene. The chain employs TRBV29-1 and TRBJ1-2; TRBD1 might be the D gene, on 5 matching bases. This TCR derives from a human donor with a blood cancer. The sample taken for sequencing was blood. This receptor carries the CDR3 CSVGGGLGYGYNF. The nucleotide sequence is given as TGCAGCGTTGGGGGCGGCCTGGGCTATGGCTACAACTTC.